This T cell receptor (beta chain) was sequenced in a study of shared clonotypes between healthy human individuals. Regarding the study as a whole: Between a few donors, naive CD4 clonotypes were shared at a level of about 5%. Relative to clonotypes present in all four donors, those not shared had lower generation probabilities.

Worth noting for this clone: Its cognate antigen is unknown. The same CDR3 also results from other DNA sequences found in this sample.

TCRdb keeps only in-frame clones here, not all; method: immunoSEQ multiplex PCR. The data hold some 680,000 clones, with around three quarters observed a single time. The receptor's source is a woman in her thirties in good health. Sequenced: memory CD4+ T cells sorted from blood. The subset denotes: CD45RA-negative fraction.

This CDR3 is CASSSGTEGNIQYF. The CDR3 nucleotides are TGCGCCAGCAGCTCCGGGACTGAGGGAAACATTCAGTACTTC. The rearrangement joins TRBV5-1 to TRBJ2-4, with D tentatively TRBD2 (6 bases). V was pared by 3 bases and J by 6 bases, with 13 bases between. CDR3 size: 14 residues. Looked up from germline, CDR1 is SGHRS and CDR2 is YFSETQ.